Below, one TCR beta chain is given with its context. These data are taken from a study of blood T cell repertoires in COVID-19. Here immunoSEQ multiplex PCR was the method, and the copy in TCRdb shows in-frame clones only, minus some. Among 140,000 or so clones listed, 78% were seen once. Germline CDR1 is MDHEN and CDR2 is SYDVKM. CDR3 length: 19 amino acids. V trimming: 4 bases; J trimming: 0 bases; junction bases outside the gene matches: 12. The sequence was obtained from a woman in her fifties or sixties with acute or convalescent COVID-19. Source material: peripheral blood. The chain uses TRBV28 and TRBJ2-2; TRBD1 agrees at 9 bases. The CDR3 DNA follows: TGTGCCAGCAGTTCCCCCACGATGGGACAGGGTACGAACACCGGGGAGCTGTTTTTT. It translates to CASSSPTMGQGTNTGELFF.